This T cell receptor (beta chain) was sequenced for a study of T cells expressing NK-cell markers (dated by TCRdb to the early 2020s). Turning to the overall study: Several donors provided sorted CD3+CD56+NKG2C+, CD3+CD56+NKG2C- and CD3+CD56-NKG2C+ T-cell subsets, whose TCR beta-chain repertoires were profiled. Seven of the eight sequenced donors were HCMV-seropositive and one was HCMV-seronegative. The study sequenced eight donors, all healthy volunteers chosen at random: three men and five women. The libraries were sequenced on Illumina HiSeq 2000/2500, MiSeq or NextSeq, producing 2 x 150 bp reads.

What the study reported, not specific to this receptor: Those dominant clonotypes were again the most abundant among CD3+CD56-NKG2C+ cells in four donors, at about 28.3-65%. In six donors, the dominant CD3+CD56+NKG2C+ clonotypes were among the top 10 CD8+ clonotypes and accounted for roughly 1.0-8% of CD8+ T cells. It remained unclear whether the expanded NKG2C-expressing T cell clones were specific for HCMV antigens.

HCMV-specific IgG was detected in serum with a commercial ELISA kit to determine HCMV serostatus. Peripheral blood mononuclear cells were isolated from blood by Ficoll density gradient centrifugation. With regard to this clonotype: Its antigen is unknown.

The data were produced on an Illumina HiSeq 2000. TCR beta cDNA libraries were made by 5'RACE template switching that added a universal primer site and unique molecular identifiers. cDNA synthesis was primed from the TCR beta constant segment, followed by two successive PCR amplification steps. As for the original processing: MIGEC was used to demultiplex reads and group reads by UMI, and MiTCR was used to assemble and quantify clonotypes. Only TCR cDNA sequences supported by at least two reads were kept to exclude erroneous sequences. The tcR package was used for downstream repertoire analysis, and clonotypes were matched across fractions by CDR3 nucleotide sequence plus V segment. VDJmatch was used to annotate antigen specificity against VDJdb, with one amino acid substitution in CDR3 permitted. TCRdb reprocessed the reads and lists each CDR3 protein sequence as a single entry, with no DNA. These V and J calls originate from TCRdb's pipeline instead of the authors' own analysis. In this sample's table one finds just under 150,000 distinct CDR3 sequences. Jointly, the top ten make up around 12% of the sample.

Counted from cysteine to phenylalanine, this CDR3 has 14 amino acids. DNA is not recorded here. Sequences KGHDR (CDR1) and SFDVKD (CDR2) are obtained from the germline V gene. The sample comprised blood T cells: a sorted CD56 or NKG2C T cell subset, CD4+ or CD8+ T cells, or bulk PBMC T cells (not recorded which). The sequence came from a man aged 18-30 years in good health. Donor details come from another sample of the same person, matched by shared clones. In this chain, TRBV24-1 is recombined with TRBJ1-2; TCRdb designates TRBD1, a call that cannot be tested without DNA. The CDR3 sequence is CATSDPGQANGYTF.